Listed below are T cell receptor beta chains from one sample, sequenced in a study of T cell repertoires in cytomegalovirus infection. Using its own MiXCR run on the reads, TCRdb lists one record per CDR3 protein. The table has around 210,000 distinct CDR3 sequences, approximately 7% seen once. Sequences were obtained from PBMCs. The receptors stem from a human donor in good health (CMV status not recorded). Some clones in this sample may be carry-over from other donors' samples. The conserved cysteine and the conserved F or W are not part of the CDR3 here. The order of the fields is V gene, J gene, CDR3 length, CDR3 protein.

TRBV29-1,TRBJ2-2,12,SVYKRESSGELF
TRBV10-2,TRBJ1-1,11,ASTGLTDTEAF
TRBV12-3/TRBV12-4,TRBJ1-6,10,ASSSGTLTLH
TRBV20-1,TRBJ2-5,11,SARLVEAETQY
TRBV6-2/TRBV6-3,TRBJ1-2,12,ASSYHTKDYGYT
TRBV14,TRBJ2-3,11,ASSQGGTDTQY
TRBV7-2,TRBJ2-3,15,ASSLPVVGYSTDTQY
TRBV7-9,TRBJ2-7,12,ASSSRGISYEQY
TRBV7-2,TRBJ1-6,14,ASSLLGSSYNSPLH
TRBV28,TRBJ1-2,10,ASSLQTHGYT
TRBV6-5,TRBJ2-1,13,ASSYAGLVYYEQF
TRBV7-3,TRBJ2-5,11,ASSLGEKETQY
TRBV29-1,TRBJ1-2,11,SFTGTGRYGYT
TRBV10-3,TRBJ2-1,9,AIRRGDEQF
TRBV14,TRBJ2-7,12,ASSLGTGFSEQY
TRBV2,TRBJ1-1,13,ASSLYQPPSTEAF
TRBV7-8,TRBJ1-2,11,ASSVDSNYGYT
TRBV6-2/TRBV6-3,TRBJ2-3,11,ASNTGTRVTQY
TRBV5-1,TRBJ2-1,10,ASSADSNEQF
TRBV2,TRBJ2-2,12,ASSEVGRSGELF
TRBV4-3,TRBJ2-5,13,ASSLLPGLGETQY
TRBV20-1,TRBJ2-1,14,SARDLLAGEYNEQF
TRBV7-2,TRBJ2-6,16,ASSLRDARSSGANVLT
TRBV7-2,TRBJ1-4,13,ASSDRQGAGEKLF
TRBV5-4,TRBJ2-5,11,ASSSGGKETQY
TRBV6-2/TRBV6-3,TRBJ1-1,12,ASRRHYPGEQAF
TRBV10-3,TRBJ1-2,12,AISEVRGLGGYT